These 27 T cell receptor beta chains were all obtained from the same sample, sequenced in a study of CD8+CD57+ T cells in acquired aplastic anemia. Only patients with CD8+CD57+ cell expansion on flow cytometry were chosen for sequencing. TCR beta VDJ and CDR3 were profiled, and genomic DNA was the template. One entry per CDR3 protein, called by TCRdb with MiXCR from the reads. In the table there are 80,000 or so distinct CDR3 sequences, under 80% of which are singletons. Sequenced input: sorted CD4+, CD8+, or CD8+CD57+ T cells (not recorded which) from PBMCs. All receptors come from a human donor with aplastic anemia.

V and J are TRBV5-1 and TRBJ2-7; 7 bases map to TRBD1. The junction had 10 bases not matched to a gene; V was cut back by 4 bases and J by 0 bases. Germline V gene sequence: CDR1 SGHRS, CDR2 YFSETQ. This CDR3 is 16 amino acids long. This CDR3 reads CASSLSSDRNSYEQYF. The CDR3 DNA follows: TGCGCCAGCAGCCTTTCCTCGGACAGGAACTCCTACGAGCAGTACTTC.

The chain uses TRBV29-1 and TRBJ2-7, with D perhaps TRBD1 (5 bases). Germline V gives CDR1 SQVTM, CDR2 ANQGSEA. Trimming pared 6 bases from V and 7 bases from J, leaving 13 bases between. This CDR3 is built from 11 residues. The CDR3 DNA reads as TGCAGCGTGGACAAAAATGAAGAGCAGTACTTC. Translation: CSVDKNEEQYF.

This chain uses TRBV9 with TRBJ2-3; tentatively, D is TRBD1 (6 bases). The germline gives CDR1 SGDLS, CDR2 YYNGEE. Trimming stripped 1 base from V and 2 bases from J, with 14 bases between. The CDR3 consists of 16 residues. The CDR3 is CASSVNQGWVTDTQYF. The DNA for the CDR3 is TGTGCCAGCAGCGTAAATCAGGGGTGGGTCACAGATACGCAGTATTTT.

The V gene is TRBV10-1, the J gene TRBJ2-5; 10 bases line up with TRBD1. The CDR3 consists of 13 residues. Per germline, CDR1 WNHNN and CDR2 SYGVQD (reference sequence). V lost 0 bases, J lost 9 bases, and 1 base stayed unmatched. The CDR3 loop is CASSESTGGAQYF. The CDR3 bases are TGCGCCAGCAGTGAGTCGACAGGGGGCGCCCAGTACTTC.

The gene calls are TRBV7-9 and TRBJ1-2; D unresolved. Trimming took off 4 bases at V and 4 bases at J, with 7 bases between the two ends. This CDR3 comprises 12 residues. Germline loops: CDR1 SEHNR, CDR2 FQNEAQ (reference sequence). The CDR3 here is CASSSGLYGYTF. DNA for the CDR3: TGTGCCAGCAGCTCTGGCCTCTATGGCTACACCTTC.

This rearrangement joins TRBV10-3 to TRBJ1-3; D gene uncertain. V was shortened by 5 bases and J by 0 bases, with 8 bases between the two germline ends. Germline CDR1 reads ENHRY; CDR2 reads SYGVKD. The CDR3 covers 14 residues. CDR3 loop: CAISWAGSGNTIYF. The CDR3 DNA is TGTGCCATCAGTTGGGCAGGCTCTGGAAACACCATATATTTT.

In DNA form, the CDR3 reads TGTGCCAGTAGTATGTGGGGAAGCACAGATACGCAGTATTTT. It codes for CASSMWGSTDTQYF. The chain couples TRBV19 to TRBJ2-3; D is undetermined. The V gene lost 3 bases and the J gene lost 0 bases, with 7 bases spanning the gap. Per germline, CDR1 LNHDA and CDR2 SQIVND (reference sequence). The CDR3 contains 14 residues.

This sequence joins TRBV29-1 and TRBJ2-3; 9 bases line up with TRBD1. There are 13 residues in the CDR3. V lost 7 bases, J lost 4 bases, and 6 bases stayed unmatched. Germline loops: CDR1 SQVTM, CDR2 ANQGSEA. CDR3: CSARTGVPDTQYF. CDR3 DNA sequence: TGCAGCGCAAGGACAGGGGTGCCAGATACGCAGTATTTT.

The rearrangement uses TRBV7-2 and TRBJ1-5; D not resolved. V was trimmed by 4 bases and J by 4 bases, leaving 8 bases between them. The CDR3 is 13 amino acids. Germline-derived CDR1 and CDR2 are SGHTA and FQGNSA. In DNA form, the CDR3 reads TGTGCCAGCAGCTCTGATGAAAATCAGCCCCAGCATTTT. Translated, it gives CASSSDENQPQHF. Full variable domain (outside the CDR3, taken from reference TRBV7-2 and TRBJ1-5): GAGVSQSPSNKVTEKGKDVELRCDPISGHTALYWYRQSLGQGLEFLIYFQGNSAPDKSGLPSDRFSAERTGGSVSTLTIQRTQQEDSAVYLCASSSDENQPQHFGDGTRLSIL.

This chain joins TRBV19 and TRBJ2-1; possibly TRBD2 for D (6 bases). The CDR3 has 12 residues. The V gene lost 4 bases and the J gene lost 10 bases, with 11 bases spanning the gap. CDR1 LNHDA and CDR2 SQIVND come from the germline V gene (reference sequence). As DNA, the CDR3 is TGTGCCAGTAGTACGGGACTTTCAGAGCAGTTCTTC. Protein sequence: CASSTGLSEQFF.

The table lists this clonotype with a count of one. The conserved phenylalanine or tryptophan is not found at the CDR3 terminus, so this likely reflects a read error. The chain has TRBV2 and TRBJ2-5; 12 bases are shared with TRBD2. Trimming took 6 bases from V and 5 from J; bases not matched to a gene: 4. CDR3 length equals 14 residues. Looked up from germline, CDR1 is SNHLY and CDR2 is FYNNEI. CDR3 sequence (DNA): TGTGCCAGCAGCGCCGGGACTAGCGGGGAGACCCAGTACTCC. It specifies CASSAGTSGETQYS.

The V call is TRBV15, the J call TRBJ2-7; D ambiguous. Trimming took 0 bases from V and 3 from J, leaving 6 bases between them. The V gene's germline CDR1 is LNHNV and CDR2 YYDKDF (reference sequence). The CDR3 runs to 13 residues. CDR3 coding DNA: TGTGCCACCAGCAGAGATGGCATCTACGAGCAGTACTTC. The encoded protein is CATSRDGIYEQYF.

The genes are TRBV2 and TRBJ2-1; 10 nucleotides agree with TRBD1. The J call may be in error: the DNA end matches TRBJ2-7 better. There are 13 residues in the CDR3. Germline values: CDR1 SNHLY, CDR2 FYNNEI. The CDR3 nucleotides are TGTGCCAGCAGCTATGACAGGGGGCTCGAGCAGTACTTC. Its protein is CASSYDRGLEQYF.

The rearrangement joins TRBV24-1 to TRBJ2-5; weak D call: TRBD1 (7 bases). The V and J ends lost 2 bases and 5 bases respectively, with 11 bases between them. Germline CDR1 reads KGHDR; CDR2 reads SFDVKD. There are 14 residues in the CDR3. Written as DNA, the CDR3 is TGTGCCACCAGTGATTCAGGGGGGCCGGAGACCCAGTACTTC. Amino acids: CATSDSGGPETQYF.

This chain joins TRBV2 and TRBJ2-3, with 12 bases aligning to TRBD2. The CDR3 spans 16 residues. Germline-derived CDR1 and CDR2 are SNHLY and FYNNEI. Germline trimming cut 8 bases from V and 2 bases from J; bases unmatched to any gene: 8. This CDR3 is CASSALAGGNTDTQYF. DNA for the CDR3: TGTGCCAGCTCCGCTCTAGCGGGAGGGAACACAGATACGCAGTATTTT.

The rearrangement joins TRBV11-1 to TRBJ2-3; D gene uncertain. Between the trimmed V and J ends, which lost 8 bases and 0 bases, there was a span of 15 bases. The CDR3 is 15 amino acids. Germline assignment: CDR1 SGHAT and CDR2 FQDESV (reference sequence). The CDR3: CASALMAVSTDTQYF. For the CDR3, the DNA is TGTGCCAGCGCCTTAATGGCAGTTAGCACAGATACGCAGTATTTT. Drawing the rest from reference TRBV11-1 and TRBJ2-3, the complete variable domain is EAEVAQSPRYKITEKSQAVAFWCDPISGHATLYWYRQILGQGPELLVQFQDESVVDDSQLPKDRFSAERLKGVDSTLKIQPAELGDSAMYLCASALMAVSTDTQYFGPGTRLTVL.

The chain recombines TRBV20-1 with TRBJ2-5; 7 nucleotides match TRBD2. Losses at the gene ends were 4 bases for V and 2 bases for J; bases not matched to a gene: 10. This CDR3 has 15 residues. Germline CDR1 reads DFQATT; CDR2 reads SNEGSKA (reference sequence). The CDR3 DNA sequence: TGCAGTGCTACGAGCGGGGTAGACGTTCAAGAGACCCAGTACTTC. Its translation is CSATSGVDVQETQYF.

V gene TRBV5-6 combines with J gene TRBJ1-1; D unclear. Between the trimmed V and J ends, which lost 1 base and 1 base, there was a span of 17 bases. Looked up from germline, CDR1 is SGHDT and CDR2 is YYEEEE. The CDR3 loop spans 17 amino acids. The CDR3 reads CASSLFRVGGSNTEAFF. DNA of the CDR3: TGTGCCAGCAGCTTGTTTAGGGTAGGCGGGTCGAACACTGAAGCTTTCTTT.

CDR3 bases: TGCAGTGCTAAGGGGGCGGCAGATACGCAGTATTTT. This translates into CSAKGAADTQYF. This chain joins TRBV20-1 and TRBJ2-3, with 7 bases identical to TRBD1. Germline CDR1 reads DFQATT; CDR2 reads SNEGSKA (reference sequence). J gave up 4 bases and V 4 bases, and 2 bases lay outside the gene matches. The CDR3 is 12 amino acids.

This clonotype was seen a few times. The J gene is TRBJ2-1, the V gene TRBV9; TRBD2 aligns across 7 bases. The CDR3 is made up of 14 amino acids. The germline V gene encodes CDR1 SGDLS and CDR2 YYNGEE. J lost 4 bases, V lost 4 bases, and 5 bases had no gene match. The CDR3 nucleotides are TGTGCCAGCAGCTCCGGACTAGGTTACAATGAGCAGTTCTTC. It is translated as CASSSGLGYNEQFF. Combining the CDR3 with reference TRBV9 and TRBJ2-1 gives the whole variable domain DSGVTQTPKHLITATGQRVTLRCSPRSGDLSVYWYQQSLDQGLQFLIQYYNGEERAKGNILERFSAQQFPDLHSELNLSSLELGDSALYFCASSSGLGYNEQFFGPGTRLTVL.

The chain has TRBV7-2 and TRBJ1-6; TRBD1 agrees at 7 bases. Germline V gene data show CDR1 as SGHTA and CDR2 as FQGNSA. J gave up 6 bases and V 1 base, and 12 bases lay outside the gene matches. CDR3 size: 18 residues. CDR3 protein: CASSLGPLKGAANSPLHF. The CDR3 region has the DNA TGTGCCAGCAGCTTAGGGCCCCTTAAGGGGGCAGCTAATTCACCCCTCCACTTT.

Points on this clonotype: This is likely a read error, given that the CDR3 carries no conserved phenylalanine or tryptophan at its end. The CDR3 region is CSARTGDEKLFL. The CDR3 DNA reads as TGCAGTGCTCGAACAGGGGACGAAAAACTGTTTCTT. V and J are TRBV20-1 and TRBJ1-4; 7 bases fit TRBD1. Trimming at V came to 5 bases and at J to 8 bases, leaving 5 bases not matched to a gene. The CDR3 consists of 12 residues. In germline, CDR1 is DFQATT, CDR2 SNEGSKA (reference sequence).

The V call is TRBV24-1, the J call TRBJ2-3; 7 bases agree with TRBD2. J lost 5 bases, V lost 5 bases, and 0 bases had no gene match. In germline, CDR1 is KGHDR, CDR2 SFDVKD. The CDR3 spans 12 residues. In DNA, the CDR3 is TGTGCCACCAGTGGGGAGGGAGATACGCAGTATTTT. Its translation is CATSGEGDTQYF.

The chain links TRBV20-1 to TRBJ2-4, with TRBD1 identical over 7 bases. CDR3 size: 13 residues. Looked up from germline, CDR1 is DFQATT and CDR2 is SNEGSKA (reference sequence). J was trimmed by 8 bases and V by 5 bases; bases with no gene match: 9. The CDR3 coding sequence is TGCAGTGCTCCCTCGACAGGGCGAGACATTCAGTACTTC. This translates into CSAPSTGRDIQYF.

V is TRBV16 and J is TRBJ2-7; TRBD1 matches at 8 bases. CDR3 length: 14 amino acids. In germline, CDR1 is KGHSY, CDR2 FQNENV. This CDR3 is CARGLQGASFEQYF. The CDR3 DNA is TGTGCTAGAGGATTGCAGGGGGCGTCGTTCGAGCAGTACTTC. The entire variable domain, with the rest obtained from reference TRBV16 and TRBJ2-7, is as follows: GEEVAQTPKHLVRGEGQKAKLYCAPIKGHSYVFWYQQVLKNEFKFLISFQNENVFDETGMPKERFSAKCLPNSPCSLEIQATKLEDSAVYFCARGLQGASFEQYFGPGTRLTVT.

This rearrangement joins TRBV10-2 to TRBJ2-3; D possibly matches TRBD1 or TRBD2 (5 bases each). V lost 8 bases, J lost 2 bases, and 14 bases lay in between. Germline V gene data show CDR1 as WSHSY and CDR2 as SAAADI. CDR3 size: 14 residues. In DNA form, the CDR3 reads TGCGCCAGCCGGGACGGGATCCCCACAGATACGCAGTATTTT. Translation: CASRDGIPTDTQYF.

For the CDR3, the DNA is TGCGCCAGCAGTGGATCTAGCGGTATCTACGAGCAGTACTTC. It is translated as CASSGSSGIYEQYF. The chain joins TRBV10-2 to TRBJ2-7; the match to TRBD2 covers 7 bases. This CDR3 is built from 14 residues. Germline-derived CDR1 and CDR2 are WSHSY and SAAADI. V trimming: 4 bases; J trimming: 3 bases; junction bases outside the gene matches: 6.